This passage covers 28 T cell receptor beta chains from one sample sequenced in a study of tumor and adjacent non-tumor tissue in lung cancer (dated by TCRdb to 2016 to 2019). RNA was isolated from bulk unsorted tissue, and RNA quality was assessed with a NanoDrop ND-1000 and an Agilent 2100. The library was generated by multiplex PCR. TCRdb shows the sequencer as Illumina HiSeq 2500. Following protocols modified from ARM-PCR, the researchers constructed TCRbeta libraries through three rounds of nested PCR with primers (Table S4). Clones were called with MiXCR by TCRdb after fastp trimmed the public reads at Q25, and only in-frame beta chains were retained. Each record represents a unique CDR3 protein, reported with the most common genes and DNA among its rows. Counted in this sample were around 210,000 distinct CDR3 sequences; 70% to 75% of them appeared once. The biggest ten clones account for approximately 25% of the sample.

The sample consisted of lung tumor tissue. The receptors here all came from a man in his 60s with non-small cell lung cancer.

As to this clonotype: Germline is not matched at one junction end, which may reflect a read error. This chain joins TRBV11-2 and TRBJ2-4; maybe TRBD2 (6 bases). The CDR3 is 13 residues long. Germline V gives CDR1 SGHAT, CDR2 FQNNGV. The CDR3 DNA sequence: TGTGTCAGCAGCTTACCAGGCGGGGACATTCAGTACTTC. This sequence encodes CVSSLPGGDIQYF.

As to this clonotype: A read error is possible here, since a much larger clone lies one base away. The chain carries TRBV20-1 and TRBJ1-3; D uncertain. Germline V gene data show CDR1 as DFQATT and CDR2 as SNEGSKA (reference sequence). CDR3 size: 14 residues. The CDR3 loop reads CNAFHPSSGNTIYF. The CDR3 nucleotides read TGCAATGCATTCCACCCCAGCTCTGGAAACACCATATATTTT.

Points on this clonotype: A much more abundant neighbour one base away suggests this may be a read error. The chain links TRBV20-1 to TRBJ1-2; 7 bases align to TRBD1. The CDR3 has 15 amino acids. V lost 6 bases to trimming and J lost 4 bases; unmatched junction nucleotides: 14. Germline V gene data show CDR1 as DFQATT and CDR2 as SNEGSKA (reference sequence). The DNA of the CDR3 is TGCAGTGCAGAGACAGGGACATCATGGATCTATGGCTACACCTTC. It yields the protein CSAETGTSWIYGYTF.

This clonotype was observed a few times. V gene TRBV30 combines with J gene TRBJ2-5; D may be TRBD1 (6 bases). In germline, CDR1 is GTSNPN, CDR2 SVGIG (reference sequence). This CDR3 is 13 amino acids long. Trimming stripped 3 bases from V and 5 bases from J, with 13 bases between. CDR3 sequence reads: CAWRFTGRETQYF. The CDR3 nucleotides are TGTGCCTGGAGATTTACAGGGCGGGAGACCCAGTACTTC.

With respect to this clonotype: Relative to the germline gene, one junction end is altered; a read error may explain this. V is TRBV20-1 and J is TRBJ2-7; 10 bases are a match to TRBD1. This CDR3 has 14 residues. In germline, CDR1 is DFQATT, CDR2 SNEGSKA (reference sequence). The CDR3 region is CSASPGQGSYEQHF. CDR3 sequence (DNA): TGCAGTGCTAGCCCGGGACAGGGGTCATACGAGCAGCACTTC.

Details on this clonotype: A read error may produce the germline difference seen at one junction end. This chain links TRBV11-3 with TRBJ2-1; 8 bases match TRBD2. Germline V gene lookup returns CDR1 SGHNT and CDR2 YENEEA. This CDR3 region has 14 residues. The CDR3 region has the DNA TGTGCCAGGAGCCAGGGACTAGTCTTGAATGAGCAATTCTTC. Translating it yields CARSQGLVLNEQFF.

As regards this clonotype: A read error may explain this, as a much larger clone is one base away. This chain links TRBV20-1 with TRBJ1-1; no reliable D call. There are 8 residues in the CDR3. CDR1 is DFQATT, CDR2 SNEGSKA, per germline (reference sequence). Between the trimmed V and J ends, which lost 5 bases and 8 bases, there was a span of 3 bases. The CDR3 DNA is TGCAGTGCTTTAGAAGCTTTCTTT. It encodes CSALEAFF.

This clonotype was found once. At one of its ends the junction is not consistent with the germline gene, which may arise from a read error. The chain employs TRBV20-1 and TRBJ1-5; the D is unclear. CDR3 length: 14 residues. CDR1 and CDR2 (germline): DFQATT, SNEGSKA (reference sequence). CDR3 residues: CSAREERENQPQYF. Written as DNA, the CDR3 is TGCAGTGCTAGAGAGGAACGGGAGAATCAGCCCCAGTACTTT.

V gene TRBV4-1 combines with J gene TRBJ2-7; 9 bases align to TRBD1. V lost 3 bases, J lost 5 bases, and 17 bases stayed unmatched. This CDR3 spans 18 amino acids. Germline CDR1 is MGHRA and CDR2 is YSYEKL. The CDR3 reads CASSHEHLSRTGEDEQYF. CDR3 DNA: TGCGCCAGCAGCCATGAACATCTCTCCCGGACAGGGGAAGACGAGCAGTACTTC.

This chain uses TRBV4-3 with TRBJ1-4, with D hard to call. The CDR3 length is 15 residues. Germline V gene data show CDR1 as LGHNA and CDR2 as YSLEER. Trimming left V 3 bases short and J 8 bases short, with 16 bases between. CDR3 region: CASSQGICRNEKLFF. CDR3 DNA sequence: TGCGCCAGCAGCCAGGGTATATGCAGGAACGAAAAACTGTTTTTT.

In its sample, this clonotype was seen a few times. This chain connects TRBV29-1 to TRBJ2-1; D is undetermined. The CDR3 consists of 14 residues. Germline V CDR1 and CDR2: SQVTM, ANQGSEA. V was pared by 2 bases and J by 11 bases, with 19 bases between. As DNA, the CDR3 is TGCAGCGTTGAACTGAACCGGGCTAGACGGCAGCAGTTCTTC. This codes for CSVELNRARRQQFF.

In regard to this clonotype: This may arise from a read error, as a much more abundant clone is one base away. This chain links TRBV20-1 with TRBJ2-1; no clear D. V lost 2 bases to trimming and J lost 8 bases, with 10 bases between them. Germline values: CDR1 DFQATT, CDR2 SNEGSKA (reference sequence). The CDR3 loop spans 12 amino acids. The DNA for the CDR3 is TGCAGTGCTAGACCAGGACGGGATGAGCAGTTCTTC. It yields the protein CSARPGRDEQFF.

For this clonotype: Sequence at one end of the junction differs from germline and may be a read error. CDR3 nucleotides: TGTGTCAGCAGTAATACTGGGACGGGCAATCAGCCCCAGCATTTT. Amino acids: CVSSNTGTGNQPQHF. The rearrangement joins TRBV6-5 to TRBJ1-5, with D possibly matching TRBD1 (5 bases). The CDR3 totals 15 residues. CDR1 is MNHEY, CDR2 SVGAGI, per germline.

This clonotype was found once. As the CDR3 is not closed by the conserved phenylalanine or tryptophan, this likely results from a read error. The chain carries TRBV20-1 and TRBJ1-2; no definite D call. The germline V and J ends were trimmed by 1 base and 2 bases, with 20 bases remaining between them. This CDR3 contains 17 residues. In germline, CDR1 is DFQATT, CDR2 SNEGSKA (reference sequence). This CDR3 is CSARGGGQIGRNYGYTS. The CDR3 nucleotides are TGCAGTGCTAGAGGCGGCGGCCAAATTGGCCGAAACTATGGCTACACCTCC.

Note on this clonotype: The germline gene is not matched at one end of the junction; a read error may be the cause. The chain joins TRBV20-1 to TRBJ1-5; possibly TRBD1 for D (5 bases). This CDR3 contains 14 residues. Per the germline V gene, CDR1 is DFQATT and CDR2 is SNEGSKA (reference sequence). The chain's CDR3 is CSAGPGADNQPKHF. DNA for the CDR3: TGCAGTGCCGGCCCCGGGGCTGACAATCAGCCCAAGCATTTT.

This chain joins TRBV7-8 and TRBJ1-2; perhaps TRBD1 as D (5 bases). Germline CDR1 reads SGHVS; CDR2 reads FQNEAQ. The V and J ends lost 1 base and 0 bases respectively, with 21 bases between them. The CDR3 sequence is 19 residues long. Written as DNA, the CDR3 is TGTGCCAGCAGCTTAGTAGAGGGGCCGAGGACAACAACTAACTATGGCTACACCTTC. Its translation is CASSLVEGPRTTTNYGYTF.

As concerns this clonotype: Possible read error: a much larger clone is one base away. The V call is TRBV6-1, the J call TRBJ1-2; unclear D gene. The CDR3 extends over 14 amino acids. The V gene's germline CDR1 is MNHNS and CDR2 SASEGT. CDR3 coding DNA: TGTACCAGCAGTCAAGAGAAGGGCCCCTATGGCTACACCTTC. It codes for CTSSQEKGPYGYTF.

The chain joins TRBV27 to TRBJ2-5; 8 bases are shared with TRBD2. Germline-derived CDR1 and CDR2 are MNHEY and SMNVEV (reference sequence). The CDR3 totals 14 residues. V was pared by 4 bases and J by 4 bases, with 5 bases of the junction left unmatched. Here the CDR3 reads CASSWAGTRETQYF. The DNA for the CDR3 is TGTGCCAGCAGTTGGGCCGGGACTAGAGAGACCCAGTACTTC.

Note on this clonotype: The conserved phenylalanine or tryptophan is not found at the CDR3 terminus, so this likely reflects a read error. V usage is TRBV4-2 and J usage is TRBJ1-2; TRBD1 is a possible D gene (5 bases). Germline V CDR1 and CDR2: LGHNA, YNFKEQ. This CDR3 has 15 amino acids. CDR3 residues: CTSSKDGRGGYGYTL. The CDR3 coding sequence is TGTACCAGCAGCAAAGATGGTCGTGGGGGCTATGGCTACACCTTA.

The J gene is TRBJ2-3, the V gene TRBV6-5; a weak D match, TRBD2 (6 bases). Germline CDR1 MNHEY, CDR2 SVGAGI. The V end was cut by 9 bases, the J end by 2 bases, with 18 bases between. The CDR3 is 15 amino acids. The CDR3 loop reads CASSGGLILTDTQYF. In nucleotides, the CDR3 is TGTGCCAGTAGCGGCGGGCTAATTCTCACAGATACGCAGTATTTT.

Only one count was recorded for this clonotype. This chain joins TRBV12-3 or TRBV12-4 and TRBJ1-5; TRBD1 is a possible D gene (5 bases). V lost 9 bases and J 0 bases, leaving 21 bases between the germline ends. This CDR3 contains 17 residues. The CDR3 reads CASGSVTESYSNQPQHF. CDR3 DNA sequence: TGTGCCAGTGGGTCCGTGACAGAAAGCTATAGCAATCAGCCCCAGCATTTT.

In regard to this clonotype: It is likely a read error, because the conserved phenylalanine at the end of the CDR3 is missing. The chain combines TRBV6-2 or TRBV6-3 with TRBJ2-7; TRBD2 matches 14 bases. The CDR3 is 14 residues long. Germline CDR1 reads MNHEY; CDR2 reads SVGEGT. V dropped 5 bases and J dropped 6; count of bases not matched to a gene: 3. CDR3 bases: TGTGCCAGCAGTCCCGGACTAGCGGGAGGCGAGCAGTACCTC. Its translation is CASSPGLAGGEQYL.

This chain connects TRBV5-6 to TRBJ2-2; 8 positions match TRBD1. Germline V lookup: CDR1 SGHDT, CDR2 YYEEEE. This CDR3 is 15 amino acids long. J was trimmed by 3 bases and V by 2 bases; bases with no gene match: 3. Here the CDR3 reads CASSLGQGYTGELFF. CDR3 sequence (DNA): TGTGCCAGCAGCTTAGGACAGGGATACACCGGGGAGCTGTTTTTT.

V is TRBV6-5 and J is TRBJ1-5, with 8 bases matching TRBD1. Germline V lookup: CDR1 MNHEY, CDR2 SVGAGI. The CDR3 extends over 14 amino acids. The V and J ends lost 5 bases and 10 bases, in that order; junction bases with no gene match: 10. CDR3 protein: CASSNPDREDPQHF. The CDR3 DNA sequence: TGTGCCAGCAGTAACCCGGACAGGGAAGATCCCCAGCATTTT.

This clonotype was seen only a few times. This chain connects TRBV4-3 to TRBJ2-7; TRBD1 matches 7 bases. CDR3 length: 14 amino acids. After removal of 2 bases from V and 7 bases from J, the junction contained 8 bases not matched to a gene. Germline V lookup: CDR1 LGHNA, CDR2 YSLEER. CDR3 sequence: CASSQKLDREEQYF. CDR3 bases: TGCGCCAGCAGCCAAAAACTAGACAGGGAGGAGCAGTACTTC.

On this clonotype: Here the CDR3 omits its conserved ending phenylalanine or tryptophan, so a read error is the likely source. Because the CDR3's place on the DNA is in doubt, the DNA is left out and the CDR3 is given as listed by TCRdb. The rearrangement joins TRBV6-1 to TRBJ2-7. The CDR3 adds up to 15 amino acids, both ends counted. Germline lookup yields CDR1 MNHNS and CDR2 SASEGT. The CDR3 loop reads CASTRTLGNDYEQHI.

This clonotype has only a few counts. One end of the junction does not line up with germline, which may come from a read error. V gene TRBV5-4 combines with J gene TRBJ1-2, with 7 bases that match TRBD1. Germline V gene sequence: CDR1 SGHNT, CDR2 YYREEE (reference sequence). This CDR3 is 14 amino acids long. CDR3 sequence reads: CACSLGTGVYGYTF. DNA of the CDR3: TGTGCCTGCAGCTTGGGCACAGGGGTATATGGCTACACCTTC.

Turning to this clonotype: The junction differs from germline at one of its ends, possibly a read error. The V call is TRBV6-5, the J call TRBJ2-7; D possibly corresponds to TRBD2 (5 bases). CDR1 and CDR2 from the germline V gene are MNHEY and SVGAGI. The CDR3 spans 14 residues. Here the CDR3 reads CASSFSGSLYEQYF. The CDR3 coding sequence is TGCGCCAGCAGTTTCTCGGGGAGCCTCTACGAGCAGTACTTC.